What follows is one T cell receptor beta chain and its context. Antigen specificity is unknown. The PCR was carried out with 60 Vbeta primers and 13 Jbeta primers. This table comes from immunoSEQ multiplex PCR, and its TCRdb copy is limited to in-frame clones, with some not included. The sample yields more than 95,000 clones, 8.5% to 10% seen once. These data come from a study of cytomegalovirus exposure and HLA in healthy donors. The overall study: Out of 170 million or so T cells, an earlier analysis found 117 million unique TCR beta sequences in total. Study results and caveats: A later analysis reportedly identified an Asian-associated ancestry cluster as carrying fewer N-insertions than the roughly 670-donor mean.

The specimen sequenced was PBMCs. The TCR sequence derives from a man aged 30 to 45 in good health and CMV-seronegative.

CDR3 sequence: CASSLARVHTDTQYF. Here the CDR3 DNA reads TGTGCCAGCAGCTTAGCCAGGGTCCACACAGATACGCAGTATTTT. V and J are TRBV7-9 and TRBJ2-3; a weak D match, TRBD1 (5 bases). This CDR3 comprises 15 residues. CDR1 and CDR2 (germline): SEHNR, FQNEAQ (reference sequence). V was clipped by 0 bases and J by 2 bases, with 9 bases between them.